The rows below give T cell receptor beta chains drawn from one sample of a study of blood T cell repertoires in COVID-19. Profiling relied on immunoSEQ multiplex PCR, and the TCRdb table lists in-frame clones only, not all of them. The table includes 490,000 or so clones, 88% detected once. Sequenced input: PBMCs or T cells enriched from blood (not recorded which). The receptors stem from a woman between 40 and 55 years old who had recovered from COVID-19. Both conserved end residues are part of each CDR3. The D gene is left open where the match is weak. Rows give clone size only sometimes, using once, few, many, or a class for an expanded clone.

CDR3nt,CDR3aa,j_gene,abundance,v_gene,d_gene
TGTGCCAGCAGCTCGAACGGTAGGGGGAAAGCTTTCTTT,CASSSNGRGKAFF,TRBJ1-1,.,TRBV13,.
TGTGCCAGCAGCCAAGACGGGAGGGCCACAGATACGCAGTATTTT,CASSQDGRATDTQYF,TRBJ2-3,.,TRBV3-1/TRBV3-2,TRBD2
TGTGCCAGCTCACCAATAGGGGTCGGATCTGGGGCCAACGTCCTGACTTTC,CASSPIGVGSGANVLTF,TRBJ2-6,.,TRBV18,.
TGTGCCAGCAGCTTCCGTGGGACTAGCGGGTACTCCTACGAGCAGTACTTC,CASSFRGTSGYSYEQYF,TRBJ2-7,.,TRBV5-5,TRBD2
TGTGCCAGCTCACCAATCTGGGGGGTCCAGGGGAACACTGAAGCTTTCTTT,CASSPIWGVQGNTEAFF,TRBJ1-1,.,TRBV18,.
TGTGCCAGCAGCTTACAGCCCGGGACTAGCGGGGGTACGCAGTATTTT,CASSLQPGTSGGTQYF,TRBJ2-3,.,TRBV7-2,TRBD2
TGTGCCAGCAGTTTACTGAACACCGGGGAGCTGTTTTTT,CASSLLNTGELFF,TRBJ2-2,.,TRBV27,.
TGCGCCAGCAGCCAAGATTGGGGGGACAGGGTCATGTTT,CASSQDWGDRVMF,TRBJ1-6,.,TRBV4-3,TRBD1
TGTGCCAGTAACGTTCAATCAGGGGCGATTCAGCCCCAGCATTTT,CASNVQSGAIQPQHF,TRBJ1-5,.,TRBV19,.
TGTGCCATCAGTAACTACTCTAGCGGGAGGTTCGGCGAGCAGTACTTC,CAISNYSSGRFGEQYF,TRBJ2-7,.,TRBV10-3,TRBD2
TGCGCCAGCAGCCAAGGTGGGACAGGGCTCTTCGATGGCTACACCTTC,CASSQGGTGLFDGYTF,TRBJ1-2,few,TRBV4-1,TRBD1
TGTGCCAGCAGCGTAGGAGAGTCGGGAGGTCTACAAGAGACCCAGTACTTC,CASSVGESGGLQETQYF,TRBJ2-5,.,TRBV9,TRBD2
TGTGCCAGCAGTTTTTACGGGGATGAAGCTTTCTTT,CASSFYGDEAFF,TRBJ1-1,.,TRBV12-3/TRBV12-4,.
TGCGCCAGCAGCTCCGGGACTAGCGGAGATACGCAGTATTTT,CASSSGTSGDTQYF,TRBJ2-3,.,TRBV5-1,TRBD2
TGTGCCAGTAGTACGAGGAAATTCTCTGGAAACACCATATATTTT,CASSTRKFSGNTIYF,TRBJ1-3,.,TRBV19,.
TGTGCCAGTAGCCACAGGGGGCTTGGTGAAAAACTGTTTTTT,CASSHRGLGEKLFF,TRBJ1-4,.,TRBV19,TRBD1
TGTGCCAGCAGCGCCGGGACAGGCTTGGCCTACGAGCAGTACTTC,CASSAGTGLAYEQYF,TRBJ2-7,.,TRBV7-2,TRBD1
TGCGCCAGCAGCCAAGAGGCTAGCGGACTCTACAATGAGCAGTTCTTC,CASSQEASGLYNEQFF,TRBJ2-1,.,TRBV4-3,TRBD2
TGTGCCACCAGTCCAGGGGAACACTCTGGGGCCAACGTCCTGACTTTC,CATSPGEHSGANVLTF,TRBJ2-6,.,TRBV24-1,.
TGTGCCAGCAGCCAAGGTCCAGGGACTCCGACCTACGAGCAGTACTTC,CASSQGPGTPTYEQYF,TRBJ2-7,.,TRBV3-1/TRBV3-2,.
TGTGCCATCAGTGAGTCTTCGATTGGGGGGTCCAACACCGGGGAGCTGTTTTTT,CAISESSIGGSNTGELFF,TRBJ2-2,.,TRBV10-3,.
TGTGCCAGCAGTTCCCTACTAGCGGGAGGGCCCCACGAGCAGTACTTC,CASSSLLAGGPHEQYF,TRBJ2-7,.,TRBV27,TRBD2
TGTGCCACCAGTGATTTAAAGGCGGGATCAGTTTACGAGCAGTACTTC,CATSDLKAGSVYEQYF,TRBJ2-7,.,TRBV24-1,.
TGTGCCAGCAGCTTCGGAGGAGTTCAGCCCCAGCATTTT,CASSFGGVQPQHF,TRBJ1-5,.,TRBV5-8,.
TGTGCCAGCAGCCAAGATATTGGCGGGAGGTCCTACAATGAGCAGTTCTTC,CASSQDIGGRSYNEQFF,TRBJ2-1,few,TRBV3-1/TRBV3-2,TRBD2
TGTGCCAGCAGCTTAGTGCCAGGGGGCTTGAGGGGCTACACCTTC,CASSLVPGGLRGYTF,TRBJ1-2,.,TRBV7-9,TRBD1
TGTGCCAGCTCACCCTTATCGTACAATGAGCAGTTCTTC,CASSPLSYNEQFF,TRBJ2-1,.,TRBV18,.
TGTGCCAGCAGTATACTAGCGGGGGGAAGCACAGATACGCAGTATTTT,CASSILAGGSTDTQYF,TRBJ2-3,few,TRBV28,TRBD2
TGTGCCAGCAGCTTAGATACTGCGAGCTACAATGAGCAGTTCTTC,CASSLDTASYNEQFF,TRBJ2-1,.,TRBV7-2,.
TGTGCCAGCAGCTCACAGCCGAGGACTAGCGGGAGTAGAGAGACCCAGTACTTC,CASSSQPRTSGSRETQYF,TRBJ2-5,.,TRBV7-9,TRBD2
TGCGCCAGCAGACGGGGGGGCGAGGGATCGTGTGGCTACACCTTC,CASRRGGEGSCGYTF,TRBJ1-2,.,TRBV10-1,.
TGTGCCAGCTCGACAACACCGGCGGGAGGGCCAGCGTTGGAGACCCAGTACTTC,CASSTTPAGGPALETQYF,TRBJ2-5,.,TRBV18,TRBD2
TGTGCCAGCAGTTACGCAGGGTTGTTCGCAGATACGCAGTATTTT,CASSYAGLFADTQYF,TRBJ2-3,.,TRBV27,.
TGTGCCAGCAGCCGCGACAGGGAAATAAACTATGGCTACACCTTC,CASSRDREINYGYTF,TRBJ1-2,.,TRBV6-6,TRBD1
TGTGCCAGCAGCCAAGGGACGGGACAGGAACTACAAGAGACCCAGTACTTC,CASSQGTGQELQETQYF,TRBJ2-5,.,TRBV3-1/TRBV3-2,TRBD1
TGTGCCAGCAGCGCCCGACAGAACCTCGGGACAGATACGCAGTATTTT,CASSARQNLGTDTQYF,TRBJ2-3,.,TRBV7-2,.
TGTGCCAGCGGCCTGGATCCACTAGCTAGCAATGAGCAGTTCTTC,CASGLDPLASNEQFF,TRBJ2-1,few,TRBV6-5,.
TGCGCCAGCAGCCAAGATCTGTACGAGCAGTACTTC,CASSQDLYEQYF,TRBJ2-7,.,TRBV4-1,.
TGTGCCAGCAGACTCCTCCCCCAAGAGACCCAGTACTTC,CASRLLPQETQYF,TRBJ2-5,.,TRBV6-5,.
TGTGCCATCAGTGTGGGCCCGGGAAACTCCTACGAGCAGTACTTC,CAISVGPGNSYEQYF,TRBJ2-7,once,TRBV10-3,.
TGTGCCATCAGTGAGTCGCGGGACTACGAGCAGTACTTC,CAISESRDYEQYF,TRBJ2-7,.,TRBV10-3,.
TGTGCCAGCAGCAGTGGGATATGGGGAGGGCAGTACTTC,CASSSGIWGGQYF,TRBJ2-7,.,TRBV5-6,.
TGTGCCAGCAGCCGACAGGCTGGAAACACCATATATTTT,CASSRQAGNTIYF,TRBJ1-3,.,TRBV12-3/TRBV12-4,.
TGTGCCAGTAGTATTGGGGGGGTGGCACCCCTCCACTTT,CASSIGGVAPLHF,TRBJ1-6,.,TRBV19,.
TGTGCCAGCAGCCAAAACAAGGGGCCCTACGAGCAGTACTTC,CASSQNKGPYEQYF,TRBJ2-7,.,TRBV3-1/TRBV3-2,.
TGTGCCAGCAATGGCAGGGGGACTGAAGCTTTCTTT,CASNGRGTEAFF,TRBJ1-1,.,TRBV3-1/TRBV3-2,TRBD1